Following are 13 T cell receptor beta chains from one sample sequenced in a study of shared clonotypes between healthy human individuals. The repertoire was sequenced with immunoSEQ multiplex PCR; TCRdb's copy has only in-frame clones and lacks some. The sample has around 500,000 clones; roughly 80% are singletons. The source material was PBMCs. The origin of the receptors is a woman aged 40 to 50 in good health. Some clones in this sample may be carry-over from other donors' samples.

Of note for this clone: A read error is the likely source, as a far larger clone sits one nucleotide away. The chain is built from TRBV28 and TRBJ2-7; D perhaps matches TRBD2 (6 bases). Germline loops: CDR1 MDHEN, CDR2 SYDVKM. The CDR3 consists of 15 residues. The CDR3 nucleotides are TGTGCCTGCAGGCCATCTAGCGATAGGGGCTACGAGCAGTACTTC. Protein: CACRPSSDRGYEQYF.

This clone has just one count. J is TRBJ2-2 and V is TRBV9; D possibly corresponds to TRBD2 (5 bases). Deletions cut 4 bases from V and 5 bases from J, with 12 bases between. The CDR3 is 14 residues long. The V gene's germline CDR1 is SGDLS and CDR2 YYNGEE. Written as DNA, the CDR3 is TGTGCCAGCAGCCTTCTTGGCGGGACCGGGGAGCTGTTTTTT. Its protein is CASSLLGGTGELFF. Drawing the rest from reference TRBV9 and TRBJ2-2, the complete variable domain is DSGVTQTPKHLITATGQRVTLRCSPRSGDLSVYWYQQSLDQGLQFLIQYYNGEERAKGNILERFSAQQFPDLHSELNLSSLELGDSALYFCASSLLGGTGELFFGEGSRLTVL.

This clone has just a few counts. The chain uses TRBV4-2 and TRBJ2-2; D ambiguous. The V and J ends lost 8 bases and 0 bases respectively, with 13 bases between them. CDR3 length: 15 residues. CDR1 and CDR2 (germline): LGHNA, YNFKEQ. The CDR3 reads CASFNLPSNTGELFF. CDR3 nucleotides: TGTGCCAGCTTTAATCTCCCCTCGAACACCGGGGAGCTGTTTTTT.

V gene TRBV9 combines with J gene TRBJ1-1; D unclear. This CDR3 is 15 amino acids long. Per the germline V gene, CDR1 is SGDLS and CDR2 is YYNGEE. The germline V and J ends were trimmed by 4 bases and 1 base, with 14 bases remaining between them. The CDR3 DNA follows: TGTGCCAGCAGCCCTCACGGCTCGGGGAACACTGAAGCTTTCTTT. Translated, it gives CASSPHGSGNTEAFF.

A note on this clone: A far larger clone is one nucleotide away, so this likely arose from a read error. J is TRBJ1-1 and V is TRBV30; unclear D gene. Germline CDR1 reads GTSNPN; CDR2 reads SVGIG (reference sequence). The CDR3 totals 13 residues. The CDR3 loop is CAWSVVLGTGAFF. In DNA form, the CDR3 reads TGTGCCTGGAGTGTAGTACTAGGAACTGGAGCTTTCTTT.

The genes are TRBV30 and TRBJ1-2; D ambiguous. The ends were cut back, 7 bases at V and 6 bases at J, with 24 bases in the middle. Germline V CDR1 and CDR2: GTSNPN, SVGIG (reference sequence). CDR3 length equals 15 residues. As DNA, the CDR3 is TGTGCCTCAATACAAAGGACCGGTGCATCGGATGGCTACACCTTC. This gives the protein CASIQRTGASDGYTF.

About this clone: A far larger clone lies a single base away; this is likely a read error. This chain joins TRBV28 and TRBJ2-7; no reliable D call. Trimming shortened V by 10 bases and J by 3 bases, and 10 bases separated the two germline ends. CDR1 is MDHEN, CDR2 SYDVKM, per germline. The CDR3 sequence is 11 residues long. DNA of the CDR3: TGTGCCACCCAAGCCAGCTACGAGCAGTACTTC. The encoded protein is CATQASYEQYF.

This chain joins TRBV28 and TRBJ1-1, with D uncertain. Germline CDR1 and CDR2: MDHEN and SYDVKM. V was shortened by 7 bases and J by 6 bases, with 21 bases between the two germline ends. The CDR3 consists of 15 residues. CDR3 protein: CASTSPGKTLSEAFF. The CDR3 coding sequence is TGTGCCAGCACGTCTCCGGGGAAAACTTTGTCTGAAGCTTTCTTT.

The chain recombines TRBV21-1 with TRBJ1-5. TRBV21-1 is a known pseudogene. The CDR3 length is 16 residues. DNA for the CDR3: TGTGCCAGCAGCAGCCCGGGAGAACATAGCAATCAGCCCCAGCATTTT. Translation gives CASSSPGEHSNQPQHF.

The chain combines TRBV7-9 with TRBJ2-3; perhaps TRBD2 as D (6 bases). This CDR3 has 16 residues. V lost 4 bases, J lost 2 bases, and 16 bases lay in between. Per the germline V gene, CDR1 is SEHNR and CDR2 is FQNEAQ (reference sequence). The CDR3 is CASSSTIAALTDTQYF. The CDR3 nucleotides read TGTGCCAGCAGCTCCACTATAGCGGCTCTCACAGATACGCAGTATTTT.

In this sample, this clone turned up once. This chain links TRBV29-1 with TRBJ2-3, with 11 bases lining up with TRBD2. The germline V gene encodes CDR1 SQVTM and CDR2 ANQGSEA. Losses at the gene ends were 1 base for V and 0 bases for J; bases not matched to a gene: 9. This CDR3 is built from 18 residues. The CDR3 loop is CSVEGVLAGEPSTDTQYF. Here the CDR3 DNA reads TGCAGCGTTGAAGGTGTACTAGCGGGAGAACCTAGCACAGATACGCAGTATTTT.

This chain connects TRBV19 to TRBJ2-1, with TRBD2 identical over 9 bases. The CDR3 loop spans 14 amino acids. The germline gives CDR1 LNHDA, CDR2 SQIVND (reference sequence). V trimming: 3 bases; J trimming: 4 bases; junction bases outside the gene matches: 1. CDR3 loop: CASSMLAGYNEQFF. The CDR3 region has the DNA TGTGCCAGTAGTATGCTAGCGGGGTACAATGAGCAGTTCTTC.

With regard to this clone: Possible read error: a much larger clone is one base away. The chain uses TRBV30 and TRBJ2-7, with no clear D. CDR1 is GTSNPN and CDR2 is SVGIG in the germline V gene (reference sequence). The CDR3 runs to 12 residues. The DNA of the CDR3 is TGTGCCTGGAGTATCGGACGGGTCGAGCAGCACTTC. This translates into CAWSIGRVEQHF.